Shown below are 22 T cell receptor beta chains from a single sample sequenced in a study of radiotherapy plus CTLA-4 blockade in lung cancer (dated by TCRdb to between 2017 and 2018). The method behind the library was the immunoSEQ multiplex PCR assay. As stored in TCRdb, this immuneACCESS dataset retains in-frame rearrangements with V and J assigned. A fraction of the clones does not appear; measured against another copy, unresolved V genes explain less than half of the discrepancy, and the remainder lacks a known reason. The sample profile shows tens of thousands of clones; more than 60% of them were found once. The ten largest clonotypes hold under 4.5% of the sample. The input for sequencing was peripheral blood, taken from a patient treated with radiotherapy plus ipilimumab. Source of these receptors: a human donor with non-small cell lung cancer who had a partial response to radiotherapy plus ipilimumab. Some clones in this sample may be carry-over from other donors' samples.

The chain uses TRBV11-2 and TRBJ1-5, with D unclear. The CDR3 spans 12 residues. Germline V gene sequence: CDR1 SGHAT, CDR2 FQNNGV. Trimming took 5 bases from V and 6 from J, leaving 8 bases between them. CDR3 nucleotide sequence: TGTGCCAGCAGCCCGACGGGTCAGCCCCAGCATTTT. Residues: CASSPTGQPQHF.

The chain recombines TRBV9 with TRBJ2-1, with a weak D call TRBD2 (5 bases). The germline gives CDR1 SGDLS, CDR2 YYNGEE. V was clipped by 1 base and J by 7 bases, with 12 bases between them. The CDR3 has 14 residues. In DNA form, the CDR3 reads TGTGCCAGCAGCGTACCTTCACTAGGGAATGAGCAGTTCTTC. It codes for CASSVPSLGNEQFF.

This chain links TRBV6-5 with TRBJ1-4, with D perhaps matching TRBD1 (6 bases). The germline V gene has CDR1 MNHEY and CDR2 SVGAGI. The CDR3 consists of 13 residues. The V end was cut by 5 bases, the J end by 11 bases, with 15 bases between. CDR3 nucleotides: TGTGCCAGCAGTACCCGGACAGACGGGAAACTGTTTTTT. Translation: CASSTRTDGKLFF.

This clone has just a few counts. This sequence joins TRBV19 and TRBJ2-3, with TRBD2 identical over 8 bases. Per germline, CDR1 LNHDA and CDR2 SQIVND (reference sequence). V dropped 5 bases and J dropped 4; count of bases not matched to a gene: 11. The CDR3 has 16 amino acids. CDR3 sequence (DNA): TGTGCCAGTAGTGCGGAAAACGGGGGGGCGTCAGATACGCAGTATTTT. As protein: CASSAENGGASDTQYF.

The V call is TRBV29-1, the J call TRBJ1-1; 10 bases line up with TRBD1. The CDR3 contains 13 residues. V gave up 6 bases and J gave up 4 bases; unmatched junction bases: 5. Germline V gene sequence: CDR1 SQVTM, CDR2 ANQGSEA. The chain's CDR3 is CSVDRGRGTEAFF. The CDR3 coding sequence is TGCAGCGTCGACAGGGGGCGAGGCACTGAAGCTTTCTTT.

The rearrangement links TRBV11-1 to TRBJ2-7; perhaps TRBD1 as D (6 bases). CDR1 is SGHAT and CDR2 is FQDESV in the germline V gene (reference sequence). The CDR3 consists of 15 residues. V lost 6 bases, J lost 1 base, and 16 bases lay in between. The DNA of the CDR3 is TGTGCCAGCAGTTTTACAGGGCCATCATCCTACGAGCAGTACTTC. This sequence encodes CASSFTGPSSYEQYF.

The chain is built from TRBV7-9 and TRBJ1-5, with D tentatively TRBD1 (6 bases). The CDR3 runs to 15 residues. Germline CDR1 reads SEHNR; CDR2 reads FQNEAQ (reference sequence). V dropped 4 bases and J dropped 9 bases, with 19 bases sitting between them. CDR3 protein: CASSSGAVRNGPQHF. In DNA, the CDR3 is TGTGCCAGCAGCTCAGGGGCCGTGCGTAATGGGCCCCAGCATTTT. The whole variable domain, filled in from reference TRBV7-9 and TRBJ1-5, reads DTGVSQNPRHKITKRGQNVTFRCDPISEHNRLYWYRQTLGQGPEFLTYFQNEAQLEKSRLLSDRFSAERPKGSFSTLEIQRTEQGDSAMYLCASSSGAVRNGPQHFGDGTRLSIL.

Written as DNA, the CDR3 is TGTGCCAGCAGCTTAGAGGCTAGCGGAAACACCGGGGAGCTGTTTTTT. Its protein product is CASSLEASGNTGELFF. The chain recombines TRBV7-6 with TRBJ2-2; 7 bases line up with TRBD2. Germline V gene data show CDR1 as SGHVS and CDR2 as FNYEAQ. The CDR3 loop spans 16 amino acids. The J segment lost 2 bases and the V segment lost 1 base, leaving 4 bases of the junction unmatched.

The chain recombines TRBV9 with TRBJ1-2, with 7 positions matching TRBD1. The CDR3 is 13 residues long. Per the germline V gene, CDR1 is SGDLS and CDR2 is YYNGEE. Germline trimming cut 4 bases from V and 4 bases from J; bases unmatched to any gene: 4. Here the CDR3 DNA reads TGTGCCAGCAGCACGACAGGGAGCTATGGCTACACCTTC. Translated, it gives CASSTTGSYGYTF.

V usage is TRBV6-5 and J usage is TRBJ1-3; 9 nucleotides line up with TRBD1. V lost 4 bases and J lost 1; bases outside the gene matches: 5. The length of the CDR3 is 16 residues. Germline CDR1 reads MNHEY; CDR2 reads SVGAGI. CDR3: CASSSGQGLSGNTIYF. The DNA of the CDR3 is TGTGCCAGCAGTTCGGGACAGGGTCTATCTGGAAACACCATATATTTT.

The V and J genes are TRBV5-4 and TRBJ2-5; TRBD2 matches at 10 bases. The J call is uncertain, as TRBJ2-7 better fits the DNA end. This CDR3 contains 18 residues. CDR1 and CDR2 (germline): SGHNT, YYREEE (reference sequence). The CDR3 bases are TGTGCCAGCAGCTCTAGCGGGAGCTTCAATCTCAAAACCTACGAGCAGTACTTC. This translates into CASSSSGSFNLKTYEQYF.

This rearrangement joins TRBV9 to TRBJ2-5; TRBD2 is a possible D gene (5 bases). Near its end, the DNA agrees better with TRBJ2-7, so the J call may be wrong. This CDR3 spans 14 amino acids. From germline, CDR1 is SGDLS and CDR2 YYNGEE. In DNA, the CDR3 is TGTGCCAGCAGCGACGAGGGTCTACCCTACGAGCAGTACTTC. This translates into CASSDEGLPYEQYF.

This rearrangement joins TRBV4-2 to TRBJ1-1; 7 bases fit TRBD1. The J segment lost 1 base and the V segment lost 4 bases, leaving 12 bases of the junction unmatched. The V gene's germline CDR1 is LGHNA and CDR2 YNFKEQ. This CDR3 comprises 17 residues. CDR3 nucleotides: TGTGCCAGCAGCCCAGTAAACCGACAGGGTAAGAACACTGAAGCTTTCTTT. Its protein is CASSPVNRQGKNTEAFF.

This clone was detected a few times. The gene calls are TRBV7-8 and TRBJ1-1; no clear D. The germline V gene has CDR1 SGHVS and CDR2 FQNEAQ. The CDR3 length is 14 residues. V was cut by 1 base and J by 4 bases, with 10 bases left in between. The CDR3 sequence: CASSLVHGSTEAFF. Here the CDR3 DNA reads TGTGCCAGCAGCTTAGTGCATGGGAGCACTGAAGCTTTCTTT.

This clone has just one count. DNA of the CDR3: TGTGCCAGCAGTGCTTCCGGGACAGGGACCTACGAGCAGTACTTC. Protein product: CASSASGTGTYEQYF. The chain recombines TRBV6-1 with TRBJ2-7; 9 nucleotides line up with TRBD1. After removal of 4 bases from V and 2 bases from J, the junction contained 6 bases not matched to a gene. Germline CDR1 and CDR2: MNHNS and SASEGT. The CDR3 covers 15 residues.

This clone was detected only once. This chain joins TRBV6-1 and TRBJ2-5, with 7 bases that match TRBD2. V shed 0 bases, J shed 5 bases, and the junction held 12 bases outside the gene matches. The CDR3 is 17 amino acids. Germline V lookup: CDR1 MNHNS, CDR2 SASEGT. This chain's CDR3 is CASSEARAGRPWETQYF. CDR3 bases: TGTGCCAGCAGTGAAGCACGAGCGGGACGACCTTGGGAGACCCAGTACTTC.

The chain employs TRBV27 and TRBJ1-2; 10 bases align to TRBD1. In germline, CDR1 is MNHEY, CDR2 SMNVEV (reference sequence). The J segment lost 6 bases and the V segment lost 6 bases, leaving 7 bases of the junction unmatched. The CDR3 extends over 14 amino acids. CDR3 region: CASRNRDRGHGYTF. The CDR3 bases are TGTGCCAGCAGAAACCGGGACAGGGGTCATGGCTACACCTTC.

The rearrangement joins TRBV5-1 to TRBJ1-1, with 8 bases that match TRBD1. The CDR3 spans 14 residues. J gave up 4 bases and V 3 bases, and 5 bases lay outside the gene matches. Germline CDR1 SGHRS, CDR2 YFSETQ. The CDR3 DNA sequence: TGCGCCAGCAGCTCAACAGGGGGTGTCACTGAAGCTTTCTTT. Translating it yields CASSSTGGVTEAFF.

V and J are TRBV29-1 and TRBJ2-3; TRBD1 agrees at 12 bases. V shed 8 bases and J 5 bases; nucleotides not matched to a gene: 11. The CDR3 contains 15 residues. Germline V CDR1 and CDR2: SQVTM, ANQGSEA. CDR3 coding DNA: TGCAGCCAACTAAGGGGACAGGGGGCTGAAGATACGCAGTATTTT. It is translated as CSQLRGQGAEDTQYF.

The rearrangement joins TRBV5-5 to TRBJ1-4; the D gene is possibly TRBD1 (6 bases). The CDR3 spans 14 residues. Trimming took 5 bases from V and 6 from J, leaving 14 bases between them. Germline values: CDR1 SGHKS, CDR2 YYEKEE (reference sequence). The CDR3: CASRAGGGYEKLFF. The CDR3 nucleotides are TGTGCCAGCAGGGCCGGGGGGGGCTATGAAAAACTGTTTTTT.

This clone appeared once. The chain employs TRBV6-5 and TRBJ1-1; no reliable D call. Germline V gives CDR1 MNHEY, CDR2 SVGAGI. This CDR3 region has 13 residues. The V and J ends lost 5 bases and 5 bases respectively, with 12 bases between them. The CDR3, as DNA: TGTGCCAGCAGTGCCGGAGCTGGGACTGAAGCTTTCTTT. Its protein is CASSAGAGTEAFF.

This clone was recorded only once. This chain connects TRBV11-3 to TRBJ2-1, with a possible D match to TRBD1 (5 bases). The CDR3 contains 14 residues. Germline CDR1 and CDR2: SGHNT and YENEEA. Trimming removed 4 bases at V and 4 bases at J, with 11 bases between. CDR3 region: CASSSKDIYNEQFF. In DNA form, the CDR3 reads TGTGCCAGCAGCTCAAAGGACATATACAATGAGCAGTTCTTC.